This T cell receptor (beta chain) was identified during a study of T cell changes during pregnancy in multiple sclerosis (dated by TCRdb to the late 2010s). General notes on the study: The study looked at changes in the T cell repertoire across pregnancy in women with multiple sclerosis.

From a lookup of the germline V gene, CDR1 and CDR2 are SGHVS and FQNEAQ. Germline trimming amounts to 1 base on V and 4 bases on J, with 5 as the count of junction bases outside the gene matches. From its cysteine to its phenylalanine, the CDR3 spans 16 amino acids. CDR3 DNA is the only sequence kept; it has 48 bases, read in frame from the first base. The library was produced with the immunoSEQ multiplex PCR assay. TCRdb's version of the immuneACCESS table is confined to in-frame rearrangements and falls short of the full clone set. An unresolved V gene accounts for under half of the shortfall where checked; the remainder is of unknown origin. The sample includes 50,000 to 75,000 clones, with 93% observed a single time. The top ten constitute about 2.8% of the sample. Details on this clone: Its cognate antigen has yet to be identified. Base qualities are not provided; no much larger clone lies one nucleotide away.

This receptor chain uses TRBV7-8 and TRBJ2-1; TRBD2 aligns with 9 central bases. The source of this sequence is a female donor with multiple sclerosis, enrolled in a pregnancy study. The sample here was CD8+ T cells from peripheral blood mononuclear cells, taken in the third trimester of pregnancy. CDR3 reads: CASSLVGSGRYNEQFF. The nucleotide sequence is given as TGTGCCAGCAGCTTAGTAGGTAGCGGGAGATACAATGAGCAGTTCTTC.